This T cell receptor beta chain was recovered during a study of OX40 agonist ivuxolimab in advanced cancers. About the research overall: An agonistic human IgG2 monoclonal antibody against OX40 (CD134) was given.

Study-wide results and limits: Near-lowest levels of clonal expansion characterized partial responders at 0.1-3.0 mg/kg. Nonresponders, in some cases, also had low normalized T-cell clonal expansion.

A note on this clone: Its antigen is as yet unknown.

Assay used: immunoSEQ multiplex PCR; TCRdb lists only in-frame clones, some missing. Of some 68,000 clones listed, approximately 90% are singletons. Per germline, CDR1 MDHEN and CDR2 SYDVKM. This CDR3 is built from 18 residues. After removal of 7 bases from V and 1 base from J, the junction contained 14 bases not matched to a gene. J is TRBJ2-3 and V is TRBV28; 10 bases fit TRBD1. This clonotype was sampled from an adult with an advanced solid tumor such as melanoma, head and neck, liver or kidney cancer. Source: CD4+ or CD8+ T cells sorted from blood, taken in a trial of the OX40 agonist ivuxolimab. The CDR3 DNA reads TGTGCCAGCACCACTCCGGGACAGGGGTCCGGGGGCACAGATACGCAGTATTTT. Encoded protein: CASTTPGQGSGGTDTQYF.